These 2 T cell receptor beta chains share one sample of origin, sequenced in a study of blood T cell repertoires in COVID-19. Only in-frame clones appear in the TCRdb table, and some are missing; sequencing was by immunoSEQ multiplex PCR. This table has around 250,000 clones, over 70% appearing once. Source material: peripheral blood. These receptors all come from a man between 35 and 55 years old with active or convalescent COVID-19.

As for this clone: Additional DNA sequences in this sample encode the identical CDR3. The chain joins TRBV18 to TRBJ1-4; tentative D call: TRBD1 (6 bases). This CDR3 has 13 amino acids. Germline V CDR1 and CDR2: KGHSH, LQKENI. Trimming pared 3 bases from V and 7 bases from J, leaving 9 bases between. In nucleotides, the CDR3 is TGTGCCAGCTCACCGGGCAGGGGTGAAAAACTGTTTTTT. Its translation: CASSPGRGEKLFF.

V is TRBV6-2 or TRBV6-3 and J is TRBJ2-7; 9 nucleotides line up with TRBD1. The CDR3 consists of 15 residues. Germline CDR1 reads MNHEY; CDR2 reads SVGEGT. V dropped 6 bases and J dropped 0; count of bases not matched to a gene: 6. The CDR3 DNA sequence: TGTGCCAGCAGCCGGGACAGGGAGGTCTCCTACGAGCAGTACTTC. Its protein is CASSRDREVSYEQYF.